These 16 T cell receptor beta chains were sequenced from one sample in a study of shared clonotypes between healthy human individuals. Assay used: immunoSEQ multiplex PCR; TCRdb lists only in-frame clones, some missing. The sample holds approximately 88,000 clones; over 60% are singletons and the top ten take roughly 49%. Specimen: memory CD8+ T cells sorted from blood. As for subset: CD45RO+ cells pooled with CCR7-negative TemRA cells. All receptors come from a man aged 30 to 45 in good health.

This clone has a count of ten or more. J is TRBJ1-5 and V is TRBV11-2, with D possibly TRBD1 on 6 matching bases. Per germline, CDR1 SGHAT and CDR2 FQNNGV. This CDR3 is built from 13 residues. Trimming took off 5 bases at V and 4 bases at J, with 9 bases between the two ends. CDR3 sequence (DNA): TGTGCCAGCAGCACACAGGGTAATCAGCCCCAGCATTTT. Its protein is CASSTQGNQPQHF.

This chain joins TRBV28 and TRBJ2-3; maybe TRBD2 (6 bases). The CDR3 runs 16 residues. Germline V gene sequence: CDR1 MDHEN, CDR2 SYDVKM. Trimming stripped 5 bases from V and 3 bases from J, with 18 bases between. The CDR3 DNA follows: TGTGCCAGCAGTCTTGACCCGGGAGTACAAACAGATACGCAGTATTTT. This gives the protein CASSLDPGVQTDTQYF.

This clone was recorded once. The chain combines TRBV5-4 with TRBJ1-2, with D unclear. The CDR3 length is 14 residues. V dropped 1 base and J dropped 3 bases, with 10 bases sitting between them. Germline lookup yields CDR1 SGHNT and CDR2 YYREEE (reference sequence). This CDR3 reads CASSLTGIDYGYTF. CDR3 coding DNA: TGTGCCAGCAGCTTGACTGGGATTGACTATGGCTACACCTTC.

The chain employs TRBV15 and TRBJ2-1, with TRBD2 as a possible D gene (5 bases). With 5 bases removed from V and 5 bases from J, the gap between germline ends came to 10 bases. The CDR3 covers 13 residues. CDR1 LNHNV and CDR2 YYDKDF come from the germline V gene (reference sequence). The CDR3: CATSPGNHNEQFF. The CDR3 nucleotides are TGTGCCACCAGCCCGGGGAACCACAATGAGCAGTTCTTC.

J is TRBJ1-2 and V is TRBV19, with 9 bases identical to TRBD1. The CDR3 spans 15 residues. V trimming: 3 bases; J trimming: 8 bases; junction bases outside the gene matches: 10. CDR1 and CDR2 (germline): LNHDA, SQIVND (reference sequence). Written as DNA, the CDR3 is TGTGCCAGTAGTATTGGGACAGGGTCGGTGGAAGGCTACACCTTC. It is translated as CASSIGTGSVEGYTF.

The genes are TRBV11-2 and TRBJ2-5, with D perhaps being TRBD1 or TRBD2 (5 bases each). CDR3 length: 18 amino acids. Germline lookup yields CDR1 SGHAT and CDR2 FQNNGV. The ends were cut back, 1 base at V and 4 bases at J, with 22 bases in the middle. The DNA for the CDR3 is TGTGCCAGCAGCTTAGTTGGGAGTAGAGGGGTCGTGACAGAGACCCAGTACTTC. This translates into CASSLVGSRGVVTETQYF.

The V and J genes are TRBV28 and TRBJ2-7; the D gene could be TRBD1 or TRBD2 (5 bases each). V was cut by 5 bases and J by 0 bases, with 17 bases left in between. Germline CDR1 is MDHEN and CDR2 is SYDVKM. The CDR3 loop spans 16 amino acids. The CDR3 sequence: CASSRYSGTDSYEQYF. CDR3 in DNA: TGTGCCAGCAGTCGGTACTCCGGGACCGACTCCTACGAGCAGTACTTC. Full variable domain (rest looked up from reference TRBV28 and TRBJ2-7): DVKVTQSSRYLVKRTGEKVFLECVQDMDHENMFWYRQDPGLGLRLIYFSYDVKMKEKGDIPEGYSVSREKKERFSLILESASTNQTSMYLCASSRYSGTDSYEQYFGPGTRLTVT.

This clone was counted a few times. CDR3 nucleotide sequence: TGTGCCAGCAGTGAAGCGGTGGGTGTGGGGCCGGTAGGGTTCTTT. The encoded protein is CASSEAVGVGPVGFF. V is TRBV6-1 and J is TRBJ1-1; weak D call: TRBD1 (5 bases). The germline V and J ends were trimmed by 0 bases and 14 bases, with 22 bases remaining between them. Germline V gene data show CDR1 as MNHNS and CDR2 as SASEGT. This CDR3 is built from 15 residues.

The V gene is TRBV5-6, the J gene TRBJ1-2; D remains unclear. Germline V gives CDR1 SGHDT, CDR2 YYEEEE. Trimming shortened V by 0 bases and J by 0 bases, and 6 bases separated the two germline ends. The CDR3 loop spans 14 amino acids. The CDR3 DNA reads as TGTGCCAGCAGCTTGGCAGTAACTAACTATGGCTACACCTTC. Protein: CASSLAVTNYGYTF.

This chain uses TRBV27 with TRBJ1-5; D gene unclear. The CDR3 spans 13 residues. Trimming removed 4 bases at V and 8 bases at J, with 12 bases between. The V gene's germline CDR1 is MNHEY and CDR2 SMNVEV (reference sequence). The CDR3 here is CASSWGISKPQHF. The CDR3 DNA follows: TGTGCCAGCAGTTGGGGAATAAGTAAGCCCCAGCATTTT.

The genes are TRBV7-2 and TRBJ2-7; 7 bases are a match to TRBD2. The CDR3 contains 16 residues. Germline trimming cut 8 bases from V and 3 bases from J; bases unmatched to any gene: 16. The germline V gene has CDR1 SGHTA and CDR2 FQGNSA. The CDR3 loop reads CASGLLLADLLYEQYF. The CDR3 DNA follows: TGTGCCAGCGGGCTATTGCTAGCGGACCTCCTCTACGAGCAGTACTTC.

J is TRBJ2-6 and V is TRBV6-6, with 9 positions matching TRBD1. V lost 6 bases, J lost 4 bases, and 4 bases stayed unmatched. Per the germline V gene, CDR1 is MNHNY and CDR2 is SVGAGI (reference sequence). This CDR3 region has 15 residues. The CDR3 reads CASSWTGAGANVLTF. CDR3 nucleotide sequence: TGTGCCAGCAGCTGGACAGGGGCAGGGGCCAACGTCCTGACTTTC.

The CDR3 DNA follows: TGTGCCAGCAGCTTCGCAGGGAGTACCTACGAGCAGTACTTC. Encoded protein: CASSFAGSTYEQYF. This chain connects TRBV5-5 to TRBJ2-7; D may correspond to TRBD1 or TRBD2 (5 bases each). This CDR3 is built from 14 residues. V gave up 2 bases and J gave up 2 bases, with 11 bases separating them. The germline CDR1 and CDR2 sequences are SGHKS and YYEKEE (reference sequence).

Comment on this clone: The sample carries other DNA sequences with the same CDR3. The DNA for the CDR3 is TGTGCCAGCAGTGAATTCCGGACTAGCGCGTACAATGAGCAGTTCTTC. Its protein is CASSEFRTSAYNEQFF. The V gene is TRBV25-1, the J gene TRBJ2-1; 9 nucleotides agree with TRBD2. Unmatched junction bases numbered 5, after V lost 1 base and J lost 4 bases. The CDR3 length is 16 residues. Germline V lookup: CDR1 MGHDK, CDR2 SYGVNS. The full variable domain, its missing parts supplied by reference TRBV25-1 and TRBJ2-1, is EADIYQTPRYLVIGTGKKITLECSQTMGHDKMYWYQQDPGMELHLIHYSYGVNSTEKGDLSSESTVSRIRTEHFPLTLESARPSHTSQYLCASSEFRTSAYNEQFFGPGTRLTVL.

This clone has only a few counts. V and J are TRBV19 and TRBJ2-2; either TRBD1 or TRBD2 may fit D (6 bases each). The CDR3 sequence is 13 residues long. The V end was cut by 10 bases, the J end by 2 bases, with 11 bases between. The germline V gene has CDR1 LNHDA and CDR2 SQIVND (reference sequence). The CDR3 bases are TGTGCCACGGGGGCGGTAAACACCGGGGAGCTGTTTTTT. It specifies CATGAVNTGELFF.

The V call is TRBV14, the J call TRBJ2-7; TRBD1 might be the D (6 bases). Germline loops: CDR1 SGHDN, CDR2 FVKESK. The CDR3 extends over 15 amino acids. V lost 4 bases to trimming and J lost 4 bases, with 17 bases between them. The CDR3 sequence is CASSPRQEVMYEQYF. The CDR3 region has the DNA TGTGCCAGCAGCCCCCGACAGGAAGTTATGTACGAGCAGTACTTC.